The 28 T cell receptor beta chains below come from one sample, sequenced in a study of T cell repertoires in cytomegalovirus infection. TCRdb analysed the reads with MiXCR anew, one entry per CDR3 protein. Here the sample spans fewer than 550,000 distinct CDR3 sequences, about 26% being singletons. Sample: PBMCs. These receptors all stem from a human donor in good health (CMV status not recorded). Some clones in this sample may be carry-over from other donors' samples.

The chain uses TRBV19 and TRBJ2-2; possible D gene TRBD1, 6 bases. The length of the CDR3 is 17 residues. Looked up from germline, CDR1 is LNHDA and CDR2 is SQIVND (reference sequence). Between the trimmed V and J ends, which lost 2 bases and 3 bases, there was a span of 16 bases. CDR3 nucleotides: TGTGCCAGTAGTATAATTCCCAGGGGAAGGGACACCGGGGAGCTGTTTTTT. Protein product: CASSIIPRGRDTGELFF.

The chain uses TRBV5-1 and TRBJ2-1; unclear D gene. This CDR3 comprises 15 residues. Trimming stripped 3 bases from V and 0 bases from J, with 10 bases between. The germline V gene has CDR1 SGHRS and CDR2 YFSETQ. The CDR3 protein is CASSSYQSSYNEQFF. The CDR3 DNA reads as TGCGCCAGCAGCTCCTACCAATCCTCCTACAATGAGCAGTTCTTC.

In its sample, this clonotype was seen a few times. The CDR3 spells CASRISGRHNEQFF. The DNA for the CDR3 is TGTGCCAGCAGGATTAGCGGGAGGCACAATGAGCAGTTCTTC. The rearrangement links TRBV12-3 or TRBV12-4 to TRBJ2-1; TRBD2 matches 10 bases. This CDR3 region has 14 residues. With V trimmed by 6 bases and J by 5 bases, 4 bases remained unmatched.

This clonotype was observed many times. CDR3 in amino acids: CASSHRGNEQFF. The CDR3 region has the DNA TGTGCCAGCAGCCACCGAGGCAATGAGCAGTTCTTC. The gene calls are TRBV7-2 and TRBJ2-1; D ambiguous. From germline, CDR1 is SGHTA and CDR2 FQGNSA. This CDR3 spans 12 amino acids. V was cut by 5 bases and J by 6 bases, with 8 bases left in between. Combining the CDR3 with reference TRBV7-2 and TRBJ2-1 gives the whole variable domain GAGVSQSPSNKVTEKGKDVELRCDPISGHTALYWYRQSLGQGLEFLIYFQGNSAPDKSGLPSDRFSAERTGGSVSTLTIQRTQQEDSAVYLCASSHRGNEQFFGPGTRLTVL.

J is TRBJ2-5 and V is TRBV10-3; perhaps TRBD1 as D (6 bases). The CDR3 runs to 14 residues. Germline CDR1 ENHRY, CDR2 SYGVKD. V gave up 5 bases and J gave up 5 bases, with 15 bases separating them. The CDR3 sequence: CAISNRVLGETQYF. In DNA, the CDR3 is TGTGCCATCAGTAACAGGGTTCTTGGGGAGACCCAGTACTTC.

This clonotype was picked up a small number of times. In DNA form, the CDR3 reads TGTGCCAGCAGCGCCCACTGGACATATGAGCAGTACTTC. Encoded protein: CASSAHWTYEQYF. The gene calls are TRBV7-2 and TRBJ2-7; weak D call: TRBD1 (5 bases). CDR3 length equals 13 residues. CDR1 is SGHTA and CDR2 is FQGNSA in the germline V gene. Trimming left V 5 bases short and J 7 bases short, with 15 bases between.

The genes are TRBV12-3 or TRBV12-4 and TRBJ1-1; D unclear. V was pared by 7 bases and J by 4 bases, with 7 bases between. CDR3 size: 11 residues. CDR3 sequence (DNA): TGTGCCAGCACCGTTGGCACTGAAGCTTTCTTT. Protein: CASTVGTEAFF.

V is TRBV6-1 and J is TRBJ1-2, with a possible D match to TRBD1 (6 bases). The V end was cut by 5 bases, the J end by 8 bases, with 18 bases between. CDR3 length equals 14 residues. From germline, CDR1 is MNHNS and CDR2 SASEGT. The CDR3 DNA reads TGTGCCAGCAGTCCGGGACAAAAAACGGAAGGCTACACCTTC. Translated, it gives CASSPGQKTEGYTF.

The rearrangement links TRBV12-3 or TRBV12-4 to TRBJ2-1; TRBD2 agrees at 13 bases. With V trimmed by 4 bases and J by 7 bases, 7 bases remained unmatched. The CDR3 runs to 16 residues. CDR3 loop: CASSYPLAGGQNEQFF. The CDR3 nucleotides read TGTGCCAGCAGTTACCCACTAGCGGGAGGGCAGAATGAGCAGTTCTTC.

This chain connects TRBV23-1 to TRBJ2-7; no definite D call. TRBV23-1 is sorted into the ORF group, with uncertain function. This CDR3 region has 17 residues. V dropped 4 bases and J dropped 5 bases, with 24 bases sitting between them. This CDR3 is CASSPLRISSGKNEQYF. DNA for the CDR3: TGCGCCAGCAGTCCCCTCAGGATCAGTTCCGGAAAAAACGAGCAGTACTTC.

The V call is TRBV9, the J call TRBJ2-1; TRBD2 matches 7 bases. The CDR3 has 16 amino acids. The junction had 6 bases not matched to a gene; V was cut back by 0 bases and J by 3 bases. Germline-derived CDR1 and CDR2 are SGDLS and YYNGEE. The CDR3 is CASSVGAGVGYNEQFF. CDR3 bases: TGTGCCAGCAGCGTAGGCGCGGGAGTGGGCTACAATGAGCAGTTCTTC.

The chain carries TRBV6-1 and TRBJ2-7; weak D call: TRBD2 (5 bases). Germline values: CDR1 MNHNS, CDR2 SASEGT. The length of the CDR3 is 10 residues. Trimming removed 10 bases at V and 6 bases at J, with 10 bases between. The DNA for the CDR3 is TGTGCCACCGAGAGGGTCGAGCAGTACTTC. Amino acids: CATERVEQYF.

The chain employs TRBV5-5 and TRBJ1-2; 7 bases match TRBD1. Per germline, CDR1 SGHKS and CDR2 YYEKEE (reference sequence). After removal of 4 bases from V and 4 bases from J, the junction contained 7 bases not matched to a gene. The CDR3 loop spans 14 amino acids. The CDR3 sequence is CASSPWDSIYGYTF. The CDR3 DNA follows: TGTGCCAGCAGCCCCTGGGACAGCATCTATGGCTACACCTTC. The full variable domain, with the rest looked up from reference TRBV5-5 and TRBJ1-2, is DAGVTQSPTHLIKTRGQQVTLRCSPISGHKSVSWYQQVLGQGPQFIFQYYEKEERGRGNFPDRFSARQFPNYSSELNVNALLLGDSALYLCASSPWDSIYGYTFGSGTRLTVV.

At least ten counts were recorded for this clonotype. The V and J genes are TRBV7-6 and TRBJ2-5; TRBD1 matches 7 bases. CDR1 is SGHVS and CDR2 is FNYEAQ in the germline V gene. The CDR3 is 16 amino acids. V gave up 5 bases and J gave up 5 bases; unmatched junction bases: 14. CDR3 coding DNA: TGTGCCAGCAGCAAATATGGGACAGACGTTCCGGAGACCCAGTACTTC. Translated, it gives CASSKYGTDVPETQYF.

The chain combines TRBV20-1 with TRBJ2-3; tentative D call: TRBD1 (6 bases). Deletions cut 4 bases from V and 6 bases from J, with 17 bases between. Germline V gene lookup returns CDR1 DFQATT and CDR2 SNEGSKA (reference sequence). This CDR3 has 14 residues. DNA of the CDR3: TGCAGTGCTACTGGGGACACCAGCGAGGATACGCAGTATTTT. Translating it yields CSATGDTSEDTQYF.

The rearrangement joins TRBV6-5 to TRBJ2-7, with D unclear. This CDR3 has 14 residues. CDR1 MNHEY and CDR2 SVGAGI come from the germline V gene. Trimming pared 2 bases from V and 3 bases from J, leaving 11 bases between. The CDR3 region has the DNA TGTGCCAGCAGTTACGACCCCGTGGGCTACGAGCAGTACTTC. The encoded protein is CASSYDPVGYEQYF.

This clonotype has just one count. V gene TRBV15 combines with J gene TRBJ1-1, with 10 bases fitting TRBD1. Trimming cost V 3 bases and J 6 bases; bases outside gene matches: 7. The CDR3 is 15 amino acids. Germline lookup yields CDR1 LNHNV and CDR2 YYDKDF (reference sequence). The DNA for the CDR3 is TGTGCCACCAGCAGTGACAGGGGGCGCAGGTCTGAAGCTTTCTTT. Amino acids: CATSSDRGRRSEAFF. The variable domain in full, completed from reference TRBV15 and TRBJ1-1, reads DAMVIQNPRYQVTQFGKPVTLSCSQTLNHNVMYWYQQKSSQAPKLLFHYYDKDFNNEADTPDNFQSRRPNTSFCFLDIRSPGLGDTAMYLCATSSDRGRRSEAFFGQGTRLTVV.

This clonotype has ten or more counts. The rearrangement joins TRBV7-2 to TRBJ2-1, with D tentatively TRBD1 or TRBD2 (5 bases each). The CDR3 runs 14 residues. Germline loops: CDR1 SGHTA, CDR2 FQGNSA. V gave up 4 bases and J gave up 5 bases, with 12 bases separating them. The CDR3 sequence: CASSSSGTHNEQFF. CDR3 nucleotide sequence: TGTGCCAGCAGCTCCTCCGGGACCCACAATGAGCAGTTCTTC.

This clonotype has more than one count but fewer than ten. The chain is built from TRBV23-1 and TRBJ2-5; 7 bases are shared with TRBD1. TRBV23-1 is an open reading frame whose function is uncertain. V shed 3 bases, J shed 2 bases, and the junction held 12 bases outside the gene matches. This CDR3 region has 17 residues. CDR3 nucleotides: TGCGCCAGCAGTCACCCCCCCCGGGACAGTCTTCAAGAGACCCAGTACTTC. Translated: CASSHPPRDSLQETQYF.

The chain employs TRBV9 and TRBJ2-1; D not certain. V lost 2 bases, J lost 2 bases, and 8 bases lay in between. Germline V gene sequence: CDR1 SGDLS, CDR2 YYNGEE. This CDR3 comprises 14 residues. Here the CDR3 DNA reads TGTGCCAGCAGCGTCAGACTGACCTACAATGAGCAGTTCTTC. Translating gives CASSVRLTYNEQFF.

This clonotype was observed many times. The V and J genes are TRBV7-8 and TRBJ2-3; 9 bases are shared with TRBD2. The CDR3 contains 16 residues. J gave up 1 base and V 1 base, and 3 bases lay outside the gene matches. The V gene's germline CDR1 is SGHVS and CDR2 FQNEAQ. The CDR3 region is CASSLVAGDGTDTQYF. The CDR3 region has the DNA TGTGCCAGCAGCTTAGTAGCGGGAGATGGCACAGATACGCAGTATTTT.

This rearrangement joins TRBV29-1 to TRBJ2-7; no reliable D call. V was shortened by 6 bases and J by 1 base, with 13 bases between the two germline ends. CDR1 and CDR2 (germline): SQVTM, ANQGSEA. The CDR3 extends over 13 amino acids. DNA of the CDR3: TGCAGCGTGTTCTTGCGACTGTCCTACGAGCAGTACTTC. It codes for CSVFLRLSYEQYF.

The V gene is TRBV28, the J gene TRBJ1-1; D uncertain. CDR1 is MDHEN, CDR2 SYDVKM, per germline. V dropped 2 bases and J dropped 7 bases, with 26 bases sitting between them. The CDR3 is 18 residues long. Written as DNA, the CDR3 is TGTGCCAGCAGTTTACTACCAACAGTCCCCCTTAGGATTTTTGAAGCTTTCTTT. Protein product: CASSLLPTVPLRIFEAFF. Complete variable domain (other parts from reference TRBV28 and TRBJ1-1): DVKVTQSSRYLVKRTGEKVFLECVQDMDHENMFWYRQDPGLGLRLIYFSYDVKMKEKGDIPEGYSVSREKKERFSLILESASTNQTSMYLCASSLLPTVPLRIFEAFFGQGTRLTVV.

This clonotype was observed a few times. The chain carries TRBV29-1 and TRBJ2-3; D is ambiguous. V dropped 7 bases and J dropped 3 bases, with 11 bases sitting between them. The germline CDR1 and CDR2 sequences are SQVTM and ANQGSEA. This CDR3 has 12 amino acids. The CDR3 loop reads CSAIPGTDTQYF. The CDR3 DNA is TGCAGCGCGATCCCGGGTACAGATACGCAGTATTTT.

The chain couples TRBV4-1 to TRBJ2-5; a weak D match, TRBD2 (5 bases). Germline CDR1 MGHRA, CDR2 YSYEKL. V was clipped by 0 bases and J by 6 bases, with 8 bases between them. The CDR3 loop spans 13 amino acids. CDR3 in amino acids: CASSQDPGKTQYF. In nucleotides, the CDR3 is TGCGCCAGCAGCCAAGATCCGGGAAAGACCCAGTACTTC.

V usage is TRBV7-7 and J usage is TRBJ2-2, with 11 bases that match TRBD2. This CDR3 comprises 17 residues. Germline trimming cut 4 bases from V and 1 base from J; bases unmatched to any gene: 5. Per germline, CDR1 SSHAT and CDR2 FNYEAQ (reference sequence). CDR3 in amino acids: CASSSKGTSGNTGELFF. As DNA, the CDR3 is TGTGCCAGCAGCTCGAAAGGGACTAGCGGGAACACCGGGGAGCTGTTTTTT.

This sequence joins TRBV6-6 and TRBJ2-5; 7 bases align to TRBD2. J lost 5 bases, V lost 0 bases, and 3 bases had no gene match. The CDR3 sequence is 14 residues long. CDR1 is MNHNY, CDR2 SVGAGI, per germline (reference sequence). The CDR3 bases are TGTGCCAGCAGTTACTCGGCAGCGGGGGAGACCCAGTACTTC. Protein sequence: CASSYSAAGETQYF.

This clonotype was seen only once. The rearrangement links TRBV28 to TRBJ2-5; no clear D. CDR1 is MDHEN and CDR2 is SYDVKM in the germline V gene. The CDR3 is 13 amino acids. The V end was cut by 5 bases, the J end by 1 base, with 8 bases between. This chain's CDR3 is CASSPRIQETQYF. The CDR3 region has the DNA TGTGCCAGCAGTCCTCGGATCCAAGAGACCCAGTACTTC.